This note documents a single TCR beta chain sequence. This clonotype was counted a few times. It has no known antigen specificity. No much larger clone is present one base from it, and per-base qualities are unavailable. The data stem from a study of molecular identifiers for immune sequencing clone quantification (dated by TCRdb to about 2018). Study-level background: In a replicate experiment, RNA from roughly 21,000 or 96,000 naive CD8 T cells was split into five aliquots, four of which were sequenced. This methods study benchmarked molecular-identifier clustering-based TCR repertoire sequencing (MIDCIRS) and TCR RNA copy counting, using CD8 T cells to do so.

Study-level results and caveats: A single cell's worth of spiked-in Jurkat TCR RNA was reported detectable even among approximately 930,000 naive CD8 T cells. In CMV-specific effector cells, clones with more than 20 RNA copies contained over 98% of molecules, whereas in naive cells such clones contained under 1% of molecules. Highly expanded clone sizes could be underestimated because identical TCR molecules may share a barcode. The naive libraries included spiked-in Jurkat TCR RNA (roughly nine copies' worth), and this Jurkat TCR RNA is not part of the donor repertoire. Modeling indicated approximately 3 TCR RNA copies recovered per cell, compared with 9.5 to 10 by digital PCR, which implies a capture efficiency of approximately 30%. When barcode sub-clustering was not used, chimeric consensus sequences inflated TCR diversity, with chimeras reaching as high as 47%.

Libraries were constructed by PCR. This sample was sequenced with an Illumina HiSeq 4000. Bulk TCR libraries were made following a previously described method, with the TCR primers given in Table S5. Purification of total RNA was performed with the Qiagen AllPrep DNA/RNA kit. Before analysis, reads from multiple sequencing runs of the same library were pooled. For the original study's pipeline: Reads were retained only if an exact TCR constant sequence was present, and the retained reads were trimmed to 150 nt and grouped according to their 12-nt molecular barcodes. Within each barcode group, reads were sub-clustered at a 15% Levenshtein threshold, and quality-weighted consensus sequences were built per RNA molecule. Non-functional sequences were removed, as were lower-count sequences one edit away from another. Based on a fit of two negative binomial distributions, barcode sub-clusters having less than 20% of the maximum read count were discarded. The raw public data were reprocessed by TCRdb itself: fastp quality trimming at Q25, MiXCR clonotype calling, in-frame beta chains only. When rows share a CDR3 protein, they turn into one entry using the most common DNA and genes. These V and J calls rely on TCRdb rather than the paper's analysis. This sample gives over 600,000 distinct CDR3 sequences in total; just under 20% of them show up just once. Under 0.95% of the sample is taken by the ten largest.

Naive CD8 T cell libraries were made from approximately 22,000 to 940,000 sorted cells using 10%, 30% or 50% of purified RNA. Naive CD8 T cells were FACS-sorted as CD8+CD4-CCR7+CD45RA+ on a BD FACSAria II into RLT Plus buffer. To test detection sensitivity, Jurkat RNA equivalent to approximately ten TCR copies was spiked into samples of about 19,000-1,000,000 naive CD8 T cells. Enrichment of CD8 T cells was performed with RosetteSep CD8+ T Cell Enrichment Cocktail and Ficoll-Paque, after which ACK red cell lysis was carried out. The material sequenced was naive CD8+ T cells from blood, with Jurkat cell RNA spiked in. The sample's cell subset or site label, decoded: FACS-sorted CD8+CD4-CCR7+CD45RA+ naive T cells. The TCR comes from a human donor in good health. Some libraries in this study had Jurkat cell RNA spiked in.

The CDR3 has the sequence CASSISLTDTQYF. The nucleotide sequence is given as TGTGCCAGTAGTATATCCCTCACAGATACGCAGTATTTT. The chain couples TRBV19 to TRBJ2-3, with no confident D gene call. Reading the germline V gene (reference sequence) gives CDR1 LNHDA and CDR2 SQIVND. V and J are truncated by 2 bases and 2 bases respectively, leaving an intervening sequence of 5 bases. Inclusive of the bounding cysteine and phenylalanine, the CDR3 is 13 residues long. Only the CDR3 DNA stays, 39 bases, in frame from base 1.